The present T cell receptor beta chain was sequenced within a study of T cells in Graves' hyperthyroidism and ophthalmopathy. The study's findings and limits: The model made its ophthalmopathy prediction, and onset followed a median 6.5 months later. Blood also held most thyroid clonotypes expanded beyond 0.001.

V was trimmed by 4 bases and J by 4 bases, leaving 12 bases between them. Per germline, CDR1 SGHRS and CDR2 YFSETQ. The length of the CDR3 is 14 residues. Template material for amplifying TCR beta CDR3 regions consisted of RNA transcripts. Initially, a first-round RT-PCR of the TCR CDR3 employed the HTBI primer set. TCRdb re-called the multiplex PCR reads with MiXCR, one entry per CDR3 protein. The data hold around 450,000 distinct CDR3 sequences, with about 15% observed a single time. The source of the PBMCs was over 8.5 ml of fresh peripheral blood. There are many counts of this clonotype. The antigen remains undetermined.

The source of this sequence is a woman in her late teens or twenties with Graves' hyperthyroidism. This sequence joins TRBV5-1 and TRBJ2-1; D ambiguous. The sequencing sample was made of blood. As DNA, the CDR3 is TGCGCCAGCAGCCCTAGGACGGAATACAATGAGCAGTTCTTC. It is translated as CASSPRTEYNEQFF.